This TCR beta chain was sequenced during a study of blood T cell repertoires in COVID-19. Looking at the study overall: Acute and convalescent COVID-19 specimens originated in the United States, Italy and Spain. T cells, B-cell-depleted T cells, or PBMCs supplied cDNA or gDNA.

The Seattle site enrolled patients during active infection and followed them longitudinally. Original processing methods: Nucleated cell counts were estimated from reference gene primer amplification. Clones were sequenced by immunoSEQ multiplex PCR, and TCRdb holds only the in-frame ones, with some missing. V and J calls and clone size are those listed in that table; D and trimming were worked out from the DNA. The data show hundreds of thousands of clones, about nine tenths seen once. The sequenced material came from peripheral blood. This sequence originates from a woman in her 50s with COVID-19, enrolled during active disease.

In DNA, the CDR3 is TGCGCCAGCAGCTTTCTAGCGGGGGCCCACAATGAGCAGTTCTTC. The encoded protein is CASSFLAGAHNEQFF. The chain carries TRBV5-1 and TRBJ2-1; 10 nucleotides align to TRBD2. Germline loops: CDR1 SGHRS, CDR2 YFSETQ. Trimming cost V 2 bases and J 5 bases; bases outside gene matches: 4. This CDR3 is 15 amino acids long. Looking up the rest from reference TRBV5-1 and TRBJ2-1 gives the full variable domain: KAGVTQTPRYLIKTRGQQVTLSCSPISGHRSVSWYQQTPGQGLQFLFEYFSETQRNKGNFPGRFSGRQFSNSRSEMNVSTLELGDSALYLCASSFLAGAHNEQFFGPGTRLTVL.